Each of the 23 T cell receptor beta chains below was sequenced from the same sample in a study of control samples from healthy donors and cancer patients. Only in-frame clones appear in the TCRdb table, and some are missing; sequencing was by immunoSEQ multiplex PCR. The sample lists some 120,000 clones; roughly 84% were seen once. The sequenced sample was blood. Receptors originate from a middle-aged man in good health.

This chain connects TRBV5-1 to TRBJ2-5; 8 bases align to TRBD1. The CDR3 has 16 amino acids. Germline assignment: CDR1 SGHRS and CDR2 YFSETQ. Trimming removed 4 bases from V and 2 bases from J; junction bases left unmatched: 10. The CDR3 loop reads CASSGSGTGPQETQYF. CDR3 coding DNA: TGCGCCAGCAGCGGATCCGGGACAGGCCCGCAAGAGACCCAGTACTTC.

The chain joins TRBV2 to TRBJ2-7, with 10 bases fitting TRBD2. The germline V gene encodes CDR1 SNHLY and CDR2 FYNNEI. The CDR3 covers 15 residues. The trim removed 6 bases at V and 4 bases at J, leaving 9 bases unmatched. CDR3 loop: CASRTSGGARYEQYF. CDR3 nucleotide sequence: TGTGCCAGCAGAACAAGCGGGGGGGCCCGGTACGAGCAGTACTTC.

This rearrangement joins TRBV6-4 to TRBJ2-1; 7 bases match TRBD2. Germline V gene lookup returns CDR1 MRHNA and CDR2 SNTAGT. Losses at the gene ends were 6 bases for V and 2 bases for J; bases not matched to a gene: 7. The CDR3 covers 15 residues. CDR3 DNA: TGTGCCAGCAGCGAACGGGACTACACCTACAATGAGCAGTTCTTC. Its translation is CASSERDYTYNEQFF.

The rearrangement joins TRBV6-6 to TRBJ2-5, with D tentatively TRBD1 or TRBD2 (5 bases each). The CDR3 loop spans 13 amino acids. The germline CDR1 and CDR2 sequences are MNHNY and SVGAGI (reference sequence). V lost 1 base, J lost 3 bases, and 6 bases lay in between. The CDR3 reads CASSYWGKETQYF. The CDR3 DNA follows: TGTGCCAGCAGTTACTGGGGGAAAGAGACCCAGTACTTC.

The V call is TRBV6-2 or TRBV6-3, the J call TRBJ2-7; TRBD2 is a possible D gene (8 bases). The length of the CDR3 is 16 residues. The V gene's germline CDR1 is MNHEY and CDR2 SVGEGT. Trimming took 2 bases from V and 5 from J, leaving 19 bases between them. CDR3 residues: CASSYRSGGGFHEQYF. The CDR3 coding sequence is TGTGCCAGCAGTTACCGGTCGGGAGGGGGCTTTCACGAGCAGTACTTC.

The gene calls are TRBV25-1 and TRBJ1-2; D is ambiguous. This CDR3 has 13 amino acids. V was clipped by 0 bases and J by 6 bases, with 8 bases between them. From germline, CDR1 is MGHDK and CDR2 SYGVNS. CDR3 DNA sequence: TGTGCCAGCAGTGAATATAGCAGTCATGGCTACACCTTC. Its translation is CASSEYSSHGYTF.

This chain uses TRBV3-1 (or the pseudogene TRBV3-2) with TRBJ2-2, with 8 bases matching TRBD2. Germline CDR1 and CDR2: LGHDT and YNNKEL (reference sequence). The CDR3 is 16 amino acids. With 4 bases clipped from V and 4 bases from J, the junction kept 8 bases outside the gene matches. In nucleotides, the CDR3 is TGTGCCAGCAGCCCGACAGGCGGGGGGAGCACCGGGGAGCTGTTTTTT. Its protein is CASSPTGGGSTGELFF.

This chain joins TRBV19 and TRBJ2-3; 9 nucleotides line up with TRBD1. The length of the CDR3 is 14 residues. After removal of 7 bases from V and 2 bases from J, the junction contained 4 bases not matched to a gene. Germline assignment: CDR1 LNHDA and CDR2 SQIVND (reference sequence). For the CDR3, the DNA is TGTGCCAGTACCGGGACAGGGTACACAGATACGCAGTATTTT. Its translation: CASTGTGYTDTQYF.

About this clone itself: This same CDR3 is encoded by further DNA sequences in the sample. This chain joins TRBV5-6 and TRBJ1-6; the D is unclear. Germline V gene sequence: CDR1 SGHDT, CDR2 YYEEEE. The length of the CDR3 is 11 residues. V was clipped by 5 bases and J by 10 bases, with 7 bases between them. The DNA for the CDR3 is TGTGCCAGCAGTGGCGGCTCACCCCTCCACTTT. Translated: CASSGGSPLHF.

The V call is TRBV3-1 (or the pseudogene TRBV3-2), the J call TRBJ1-6; a possible D gene is TRBD1 (6 bases). The germline CDR1 and CDR2 sequences are LGHDT and YNNKEL (reference sequence). The CDR3 length is 15 residues. V lost 0 bases and J 9 bases, leaving 12 bases between the germline ends. The CDR3 reads CASSQDFAGASPLHF. CDR3 nucleotide sequence: TGTGCCAGCAGCCAAGATTTTGCGGGGGCTTCACCCCTCCACTTT.

The chain uses TRBV5-1 and TRBJ2-3, with D possibly being TRBD2 (6 bases). The CDR3 sequence is 16 residues long. Germline V gene lookup returns CDR1 SGHRS and CDR2 YFSETQ. V lost 2 bases to trimming and J lost 6 bases, with 19 bases between them. The CDR3 is CASSFQKHPREDTQYF. Written as DNA, the CDR3 is TGCGCCAGCAGCTTCCAAAAGCACCCCCGGGAGGATACGCAGTATTTT.

The genes are TRBV15 and TRBJ2-4, with D perhaps TRBD2 (5 bases). The germline V and J ends were trimmed by 4 bases and 2 bases, with 15 bases remaining between them. This CDR3 spans 16 amino acids. Germline assignment: CDR1 LNHNV and CDR2 YYDKDF (reference sequence). Here the CDR3 reads CATSTLDLGTKNIQYF. The CDR3, as DNA: TGTGCCACCAGCACACTAGACCTGGGCACCAAAAACATTCAGTACTTC.

The rearrangement joins TRBV12-5 to TRBJ1-3; a possible D gene is TRBD1 (5 bases). Germline V lookup: CDR1 LGHNT, CDR2 FRNRAP. The CDR3 sequence is 15 residues long. The V end lost 4 bases, the J end lost 0 bases, and 10 bases lay between the germline ends. CDR3 sequence (DNA): TGTGCTAGTGGTTATGGGGCAGGCTCTGGAAACACCATATATTTT. Translation gives CASGYGAGSGNTIYF.

The rearrangement joins TRBV7-2 to TRBJ1-2; the match to TRBD1 covers 7 bases. Germline values: CDR1 SGHTA, CDR2 FQGNSA. The CDR3 is 13 amino acids. The junction had 7 bases not matched to a gene; V was cut back by 8 bases and J by 4 bases. DNA for the CDR3: TGTGCCAGCCGGGACAGTGCAACCTATGGCTACACCTTC. This sequence encodes CASRDSATYGYTF.

The chain recombines TRBV29-1 with TRBJ2-5; D might be TRBD1 (5 bases). The CDR3 extends over 14 amino acids. CDR1 SQVTM and CDR2 ANQGSEA come from the germline V gene. Trimming removed 4 bases from V and 0 bases from J, with 12 bases in between. CDR3 sequence reads: CSVVSQGNQETQYF. The CDR3 DNA sequence: TGCAGCGTTGTATCCCAGGGCAACCAAGAGACCCAGTACTTC.

This clone was seen a single time. CDR3 in amino acids: CATSRTKLGNQPQHF. The DNA for the CDR3 is TGTGCCACCAGCAGAACTAAGCTGGGGAATCAGCCCCAGCATTTT. J is TRBJ1-5 and V is TRBV15; D call uncertain. This CDR3 is built from 15 residues. Trimming removed 2 bases at V and 4 bases at J, with 12 bases between. CDR1 LNHNV and CDR2 YYDKDF come from the germline V gene (reference sequence). The whole variable domain, remainder taken from reference TRBV15 and TRBJ1-5, is DAMVIQNPRYQVTQFGKPVTLSCSQTLNHNVMYWYQQKSSQAPKLLFHYYDKDFNNEADTPDNFQSRRPNTSFCFLDIRSPGLGDTAMYLCATSRTKLGNQPQHFGDGTRLSIL.

J is TRBJ1-1 and V is TRBV3-1 (or the pseudogene TRBV3-2); D is possibly TRBD1 (6 bases). Germline CDR1 and CDR2: LGHDT and YNNKEL (reference sequence). V was pared by 1 base and J by 4 bases, with 19 bases between. The CDR3 runs 17 residues. CDR3 residues: CASSQAEGGVRGTEAFF. CDR3 DNA sequence: TGTGCCAGCAGCCAAGCCGAGGGGGGAGTAAGGGGCACTGAAGCTTTCTTT.

The genes are TRBV27 and TRBJ1-2, with 9 bases identical to TRBD1. The CDR3 contains 17 residues. The ends lost 2 bases at V and 6 bases at J; junction bases unmatched: 13. Germline V gives CDR1 MNHEY, CDR2 SMNVEV (reference sequence). CDR3 loop: CASSLLPGQGIGNGYTF. CDR3 coding DNA: TGTGCCAGCAGTTTACTCCCGGGACAGGGTATCGGTAATGGCTACACCTTC.

CDR3 region: CASSVAGPGNSPLHF. Here the CDR3 DNA reads TGTGCCAGCTCCGTCGCGGGCCCGGGAAATTCACCCCTCCACTTT. The chain couples TRBV11-3 to TRBJ1-6; D not resolved. The length of the CDR3 is 15 residues. Germline V gene data show CDR1 as SGHNT and CDR2 as YENEEA. The V and J ends lost 8 bases and 7 bases respectively, with 18 bases between them.

This clone appeared once. The chain joins TRBV19 to TRBJ1-5; no definite D call. CDR3 size: 15 residues. Looked up from germline, CDR1 is LNHDA and CDR2 is SQIVND (reference sequence). V gave up 1 base and J gave up 1 base, with 8 bases separating them. CDR3 region: CASSIGITSNQPQHF. CDR3 coding DNA: TGTGCCAGTAGTATAGGGATTACAAGCAATCAGCCCCAGCATTTT.

The chain is built from TRBV3-1 (or the pseudogene TRBV3-2) and TRBJ1-2, with 7 positions matching TRBD1. V was clipped by 1 base and J by 6 bases; unmatched bases: 23. CDR1 is LGHDT and CDR2 is YNNKEL in the germline V gene (reference sequence). The CDR3 runs to 20 residues. CDR3 sequence reads: CASSQVCRGRTRGAPNGYTF. The CDR3 coding sequence is TGTGCCAGCAGCCAAGTCTGCCGGGGACGCACCAGGGGGGCTCCTAATGGCTACACCTTC.

This chain connects TRBV6-2 or TRBV6-3 to TRBJ2-7; possible D gene TRBD1, 6 bases. The CDR3 length is 16 residues. Germline V gene lookup returns CDR1 MNHEY and CDR2 SVGEGT. Trimming took off 0 bases at V and 0 bases at J, with 12 bases between the two ends. The CDR3 protein is CASSYSTGDNSYEQYF. CDR3 bases: TGTGCCAGCAGTTACTCGACTGGGGACAACTCCTACGAGCAGTACTTC.

V gene TRBV6-1 combines with J gene TRBJ1-2; D ambiguous. The length of the CDR3 is 13 residues. CDR1 and CDR2 from the germline V gene are MNHNS and SASEGT. The ends were cut back, 2 bases at V and 2 bases at J, with 6 bases in the middle. DNA of the CDR3: TGTGCCAGCAGTGAAACGGTCAACTATGGCTACACCTTC. Its translation: CASSETVNYGYTF.